This TCR beta chain is drawn from a study of CXCR3-negative and CXCR3-positive naive CD8 T cells. Findings and limits, study-wide: CXCR3-expressing naive cells carried TRB CDR3s more hydrophobic than those of CXCR3-negative naive cells.

On this clonotype: Antigen unknown.

It was by 5' RACE with UMI labels that the TRB cDNA libraries were prepared. TCRdb re-called the 5' RACE reads and catalogs CDR3 proteins one per entry, DNA excluded. The repertoire table contains around 150,000 distinct CDR3 sequences. The clonotype originates from a human donor in good health. Some clones in this sample may be carry-over from other donors' samples. Sequencing was carried out using naive CXCR3+ CD8+ T cells from blood. The subset denotes: CD45RO-CCR7+CD27+CD95- naive CD8+ T cells expressing CXCR3 (TNR3+).

CDR3 in amino acids: CASSQARVVGFYNEQFF. The genes are TRBV4-1 and TRBJ2-1; TCRdb designates TRBD1, a call that cannot be tested without DNA. CDR1 is MGHRA and CDR2 is YSYEKL in the germline V gene. The CDR3 is 17 amino acids.